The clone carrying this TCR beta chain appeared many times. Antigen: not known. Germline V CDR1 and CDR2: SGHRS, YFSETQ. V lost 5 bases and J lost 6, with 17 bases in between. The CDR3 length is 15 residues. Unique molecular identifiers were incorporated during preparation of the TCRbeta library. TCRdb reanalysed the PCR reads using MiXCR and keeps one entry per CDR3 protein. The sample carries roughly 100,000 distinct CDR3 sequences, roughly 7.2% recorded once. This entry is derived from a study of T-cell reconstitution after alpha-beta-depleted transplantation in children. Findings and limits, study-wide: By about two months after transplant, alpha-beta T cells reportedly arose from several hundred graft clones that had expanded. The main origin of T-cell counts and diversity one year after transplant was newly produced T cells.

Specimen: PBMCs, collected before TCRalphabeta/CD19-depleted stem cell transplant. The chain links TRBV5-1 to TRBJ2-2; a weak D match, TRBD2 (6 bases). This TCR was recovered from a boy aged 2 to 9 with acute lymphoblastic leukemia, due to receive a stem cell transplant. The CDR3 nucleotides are TGCGCCAGCAGGTCCCGGGGGATCGCTTCCGGGGAGCTGTTTTTT. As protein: CASRSRGIASGELFF.